These T cell receptor beta chains were read from a single sample in a study of technical replicates of blood from several donors. TCRdb's table, derived via immunoSEQ multiplex PCR, lists solely in-frame clones and lacks some. There are over 60,000 clones in the sample; 93% occur only once, and 0.25% lies in the top ten. Sample: T cells isolated from PBMCs. All receptors derive from a human donor in good health. Both conserved end residues are part of each CDR3. A D gene is named only where the DNA matches it firmly. For some rows the clone size is stated as once, few or many, or as a class when expanded; others skip it.

V	J	D	size	CDR3	DNA
TRBV5-6	TRBJ1-1	TRBD1	.	CASSRSTGGNTEAFF	TGTGCCAGCAGCCGGTCGACAGGGGGGAACACTGAAGCTTTCTTT
TRBV7-2	TRBJ2-7	TRBD1	.	CASSLKAPGQGSYEQYF	TGTGCCAGCAGCCTGAAAGCCCCGGGACAGGGCTCCTACGAGCAGTACTTC
TRBV29-1	TRBJ1-1	.	.	CSVVVWGYKNTEAFF	TGCAGCGTTGTAGTTTGGGGCTATAAGAACACTGAAGCTTTCTTT
TRBV5-1	TRBJ1-1	.	once	CASSLFKSGETEAFF	TGCGCCAGCAGCTTGTTTAAGTCCGGTGAGACTGAAGCTTTCTTT
TRBV6-6	TRBJ2-5	.	.	CASSSKLTGFQETQYF	TGTGCCAGCAGTTCGAAGCTTACAGGGTTCCAAGAGACCCAGTACTTC
TRBV5-1	TRBJ2-1	.	.	CASASGGSSYNEQFF	TGCGCCAGTGCCAGCGGCGGAAGCTCCTACAATGAGCAGTTCTTC
TRBV5-1	TRBJ2-1	.	.	CASSRDSYNEQFF	TGCGCCAGCAGCCGGGACTCCTACAATGAGCAGTTCTTC
TRBV30	TRBJ1-4	.	.	CAWSVQRGANEKLFF	TGTGCCTGGAGTGTACAACGGGGGGCTAATGAAAAACTGTTTTTT
TRBV29-1	TRBJ2-3	TRBD1	.	CSVEEAGTGVRDTQYF	TGCAGCGTTGAAGAGGCCGGGACAGGGGTGAGGGATACGCAGTATTTT
TRBV27	TRBJ2-7	.	.	CASSLWVGVTDEQYF	TGTGCCAGCAGTTTATGGGTGGGAGTAACGGACGAGCAGTACTTC
TRBV5-1	TRBJ2-7	.	.	CASRSGLSEQYF	TGCGCCAGCAGATCCGGTCTTTCCGAGCAGTACTTC
TRBV5-1	TRBJ2-7	.	.	CASSLAYRSYEQYF	TGCGCCAGCAGCTTGGCCTACCGATCCTACGAGCAGTACTTC
TRBV18	TRBJ1-1	.	once	CASSPQKNTEAFF	TGTGCCAGCTCACCTCAAAAAAACACTGAAGCTTTCTTT
TRBV7-2	TRBJ2-2	TRBD1	.	CASSFGQGAGELFF	TGTGCCAGCAGCTTTGGACAGGGGGCCGGGGAGCTGTTTTTT
TRBV29-1	TRBJ1-3	TRBD1	.	CSVNTGAGNTIYF	TGCAGCGTTAATACAGGGGCTGGAAACACCATATATTTT
TRBV25-1	TRBJ1-5	TRBD1	.	CASSATGWNQPQHF	TGTGCCAGCAGTGCGACAGGGTGGAATCAGCCCCAGCATTTT
TRBV18	TRBJ2-2	.	.	CASSRLDRTLNTGELFF	TGTGCCAGCTCACGCCTCGACAGGACCTTGAACACCGGGGAGCTGTTTTTT
TRBV27	TRBJ2-7	.	.	CASSFRGSSYEQYF	TGTGCCAGCAGTTTTAGGGGGAGCTCCTACGAGCAGTACTTC
TRBV15	TRBJ2-3	.	.	CATSREILRTSTDTQYF	TGTGCCACCAGCAGAGAGATACTACGTACTAGCACAGATACGCAGTATTTT
TRBV4-1	TRBJ1-2	.	.	CASSQDSSINNYGYTF	TGCGCCAGCAGCCAAGACTCGAGTATAAATAACTATGGCTACACCTTC
TRBV23-1	TRBJ2-6	.	.	CASSQLAHPLTTGSGANVLTF	TGCGCCAGCAGTCAACTTGCACATCCACTAACGACCGGCTCTGGGGCCAACGTCCTGACTTTC
TRBV4-1	TRBJ2-1	TRBD2	.	CASRRLAGVANEQFF	TGCGCCAGCAGGAGACTAGCGGGAGTTGCCAATGAGCAGTTCTTC